This is a list of T cell receptor beta chains from one sample in a study of beta chain features in type 1 diabetes. Measured with immunoSEQ multiplex PCR; TCRdb has only the in-frame clones, and not every one. Among about 400,000 clones listed, roughly 13% were seen once. Input material: naive CD4+ T cells from blood. The receptors shown here come from a woman aged 18-29 years with type 1 diabetes. Each CDR3 is given with its conserved first and last residue. Each record gives: V gene, D gene, J gene, clone size, CDR3 DNA, CDR3 protein. A D gene is named only where the DNA matches it firmly. Size is omitted from some rows. Given values are once, few, many or a class for expanded clones.

V gene: TRBV19
D gene: TRBD1
J gene: TRBJ2-7
clone size: few
CDR3 DNA: TGTGCCAGTAGTTCACAGGGGTACGGGGACGAGCAGTACTTC
CDR3 protein: CASSSQGYGDEQYF

V gene: TRBV11-3
D gene: .
J gene: TRBJ2-2
clone size: few
CDR3 DNA: TGTGCCAGCAGCTTAGATGTGGGACAGAACACCGGGGAGCTGTTTTTT
CDR3 protein: CASSLDVGQNTGELFF

V gene: TRBV5-1
D gene: .
J gene: TRBJ2-4
clone size: .
CDR3 DNA: TGTGCCAGCAGCCCGGTTGGGGAGGCCAAAAACATTCAGTACTTC
CDR3 protein: CASSPVGEAKNIQYF

V gene: TRBV5-1
D gene: TRBD2
J gene: TRBJ2-3
clone size: few
CDR3 DNA: TGCGCCAGCAGGACGATAGCGGGTAGCAGGGATACGCAGTATTTT
CDR3 protein: CASRTIAGSRDTQYF

V gene: TRBV7-3
D gene: TRBD2
J gene: TRBJ2-1
clone size: .
CDR3 DNA: TGTGCCAGCAGCCGGTGGGCTAGCGGGATGTCCTACAATGAGCAGTTCTTC
CDR3 protein: CASSRWASGMSYNEQFF

V gene: TRBV28
D gene: .
J gene: TRBJ2-1
clone size: few
CDR3 DNA: TGTGCCAGCAGTTCCCCGAGGAATGAGCAGTTCTTC
CDR3 protein: CASSSPRNEQFF

V gene: TRBV6-6
D gene: TRBD1
J gene: TRBJ2-5
clone size: .
CDR3 DNA: TGTGCCAGTTCAGGGGGTGGAGAGACCCAGTACTTC
CDR3 protein: CASSGGGETQYF

V gene: TRBV30
D gene: .
J gene: TRBJ1-1
clone size: .
CDR3 DNA: TGTGCCTGGAGTGCCAGGGCTTGGAACACTGAAGCTTTCTTT
CDR3 protein: CAWSARAWNTEAFF

V gene: TRBV29-1
D gene: .
J gene: TRBJ2-5
clone size: few
CDR3 DNA: TGCAGCGTTGATCGGGCAGGGAATCGGAAGACCCAGTACTTC
CDR3 protein: CSVDRAGNRKTQYF

V gene: TRBV7-2
D gene: TRBD1
J gene: TRBJ2-1
clone size: .
CDR3 DNA: TGTGCCAGCAGCTTTCGGCACCAGGGGGTCGATGAGCAGTTCTTC
CDR3 protein: CASSFRHQGVDEQFF

V gene: TRBV18
D gene: TRBD1
J gene: TRBJ1-1
clone size: .
CDR3 DNA: TGTGCCAGCTCACCTAGACAGGGGAAGGGGAGGAACACTGAAGCTTTCTTT
CDR3 protein: CASSPRQGKGRNTEAFF

V gene: TRBV19
D gene: TRBD2
J gene: TRBJ2-4
clone size: .
CDR3 DNA: TGTGCCAGTAGTATAGATCTGGTAGCGGGAGGACGGGAGAGAAACATTCAGTACTTC
CDR3 protein: CASSIDLVAGGRERNIQYF

V gene: TRBV7-2
D gene: .
J gene: TRBJ1-1
clone size: few
CDR3 DNA: TGTGCCAGCAGCCCACAGGGAAGGACTGAAGCTTTCTTT
CDR3 protein: CASSPQGRTEAFF

V gene: TRBV7-9
D gene: TRBD1
J gene: TRBJ2-7
clone size: .
CDR3 DNA: TGTGCCAGCACTACAGGGGGTGGGCAGGCTGCCGAGCAGTACTTC
CDR3 protein: CASTTGGGQAAEQYF

V gene: TRBV7-9
D gene: TRBD1
J gene: TRBJ1-2
clone size: .
CDR3 DNA: TGTGCCAGCAGCGACGCGGACAGGGGTGGCTATGGCTACACCTTC
CDR3 protein: CASSDADRGGYGYTF

V gene: TRBV4-1
D gene: .
J gene: TRBJ2-7
clone size: few
CDR3 DNA: TGCGCCAGCAGCCAAGCTAGCCCGCCCTCCCCCCTCTACGAGCAGTACTTC
CDR3 protein: CASSQASPPSPLYEQYF

V gene: TRBV6-5
D gene: TRBD1
J gene: TRBJ2-2
clone size: .
CDR3 DNA: TGTGCCAGCAGTTATTGGAGGACAGGGAACACCGGGGAGCTGTTTTTT
CDR3 protein: CASSYWRTGNTGELFF

V gene: TRBV4-1
D gene: .
J gene: TRBJ2-7
clone size: .
CDR3 DNA: TGCGCCAGCCATCGGGATTCCAGCCTTTACGAGCAGTACTTC
CDR3 protein: CASHRDSSLYEQYF

V gene: TRBV5-1
D gene: .
J gene: TRBJ1-4
clone size: few
CDR3 DNA: TGCGCCAGCAGCGTCACAGCCCCTAATGAAAAACTGTTTTTT
CDR3 protein: CASSVTAPNEKLFF

V gene: TRBV19
D gene: TRBD1
J gene: TRBJ1-5
clone size: .
CDR3 DNA: TGTGCCAGTAGGGACAGGGACAATCAGCCCCAGCATTTT
CDR3 protein: CASRDRDNQPQHF

V gene: TRBV5-1
D gene: .
J gene: TRBJ2-5
clone size: .
CDR3 DNA: TGCGCCAGCAGCTTGGGTCGGCAAGAGACCCAGTACTTC
CDR3 protein: CASSLGRQETQYF

V gene: TRBV19
D gene: TRBD1
J gene: TRBJ2-5
clone size: few
CDR3 DNA: TGTGCCAGTAACCACCCCGGGACAGGGAGGGAGACCCAGTACTTC
CDR3 protein: CASNHPGTGRETQYF

V gene: TRBV7-9
D gene: TRBD2
J gene: TRBJ2-3
clone size: few
CDR3 DNA: TGTGCCAGCAGCGCCTGGACTAGCGGGAGACAAAGCACAGATACGCAGTATTTT
CDR3 protein: CASSAWTSGRQSTDTQYF

V gene: TRBV11-2
D gene: .
J gene: TRBJ1-1
clone size: .
CDR3 DNA: TGTGCCAGCAGCTTTCCGGGACTGCACCCTGAAGCTTTCTTT
CDR3 protein: CASSFPGLHPEAFF

V gene: TRBV6-4
D gene: .
J gene: TRBJ2-1
clone size: .
CDR3 DNA: TGTGCCAGCAGTCCGGGAGTTCTCAATGAGCAGTTCTTC
CDR3 protein: CASSPGVLNEQFF

V gene: TRBV7-2
D gene: TRBD1
J gene: TRBJ1-4
clone size: .
CDR3 DNA: TGTGCCAGCAGGGGACAGGGTCCATCTAATGAAAAACTGTTTTTT
CDR3 protein: CASRGQGPSNEKLFF

V gene: TRBV5-6
D gene: TRBD1
J gene: TRBJ1-2
clone size: .
CDR3 DNA: TGTGCCAGCAGCTCGGACAGGGGTAACTATGGCTACACCTTC
CDR3 protein: CASSSDRGNYGYTF

V gene: TRBV19
D gene: .
J gene: TRBJ1-1
clone size: few
CDR3 DNA: TGTGCCAGTATGTTGCGTTTAGAAGCTTTCTTT
CDR3 protein: CASMLRLEAFF

V gene: TRBV7-2
D gene: TRBD2
J gene: TRBJ2-3
clone size: .
CDR3 DNA: TGTGCCAGCAGCCCATTGGGGACTAGCGGGAGTGATACGCAGTATTTT
CDR3 protein: CASSPLGTSGSDTQYF

V gene: TRBV29-1
D gene: TRBD2
J gene: TRBJ2-7
clone size: .
CDR3 DNA: TGCAGCGTTGAATTGACTAGCGGGTCTTACGAGCAGTACTTC
CDR3 protein: CSVELTSGSYEQYF

V gene: TRBV19
D gene: TRBD1
J gene: TRBJ1-5
clone size: .
CDR3 DNA: TGTGCCAGTAATACAGGGGAGCTTAATCAGCCCCAGCATTTT
CDR3 protein: CASNTGELNQPQHF

V gene: TRBV29-1
D gene: .
J gene: TRBJ1-5
clone size: .
CDR3 DNA: TGCAGCGTTCTGGAGGGTAGAGGGTTCAATCAGCCCCAGCATTTT
CDR3 protein: CSVLEGRGFNQPQHF

V gene: TRBV19
D gene: TRBD2
J gene: TRBJ2-1
clone size: few
CDR3 DNA: TGTGCCAGTAGTATAACGGGACTAGCGATCGATGAGCAGTTCTTC
CDR3 protein: CASSITGLAIDEQFF

V gene: TRBV28
D gene: TRBD2
J gene: TRBJ2-3
clone size: .
CDR3 DNA: TGTGCCAGCAGTCCACAAGGAGCGGGAGACGATACGCAGTATTTT
CDR3 protein: CASSPQGAGDDTQYF

V gene: TRBV10-3
D gene: .
J gene: TRBJ1-2
clone size: few
CDR3 DNA: TGTGCCATCAGTGAGGGTAGGAGTGATGGCTACACCTTC
CDR3 protein: CAISEGRSDGYTF

V gene: TRBV14
D gene: .
J gene: TRBJ2-2
clone size: .
CDR3 DNA: TGTGCCAGCAGGGGCTCGAACACCGGGGAGCTGTTTTTT
CDR3 protein: CASRGSNTGELFF

V gene: TRBV30
D gene: TRBD2
J gene: TRBJ2-1
clone size: .
CDR3 DNA: TGTGCCTGGACATCCTTCGGGGGGGTGCACAATGAGCAGTTCTTC
CDR3 protein: CAWTSFGGVHNEQFF

V gene: TRBV5-4
D gene: TRBD2
J gene: TRBJ2-5
clone size: .
CDR3 DNA: TGTGCCAGCAGCCCCGCCGGGACTAGCGGATCAGAGACCCAGTACTTC
CDR3 protein: CASSPAGTSGSETQYF

V gene: TRBV5-6
D gene: .
J gene: TRBJ2-4
clone size: few
CDR3 DNA: TGTGCCAGCAGCATTGGCCTCCCCAGCATTCAGTACTTC
CDR3 protein: CASSIGLPSIQYF

V gene: TRBV12-5
D gene: TRBD2
J gene: TRBJ2-5
clone size: .
CDR3 DNA: TGTGCTAGTGGTCCCCCCGGACTAGCATGGATGGCCCAGTACTTC
CDR3 protein: CASGPPGLAWMAQYF

V gene: TRBV18
D gene: TRBD1
J gene: TRBJ2-5
clone size: .
CDR3 DNA: TGTGCCAGCTCACTCGGGACAGCAACCCAAGAGACCCAGTACTTC
CDR3 protein: CASSLGTATQETQYF

V gene: TRBV5-6
D gene: .
J gene: TRBJ2-7
clone size: few
CDR3 DNA: TGTGCCAGCAGCTCCCCGGACGGGGCCTACGAGCAGTACTTC
CDR3 protein: CASSSPDGAYEQYF

V gene: TRBV19
D gene: .
J gene: TRBJ1-5
clone size: few
CDR3 DNA: TGTGCCACCACAAGGGGAAGCAATCAGCCCCAGCATTTT
CDR3 protein: CATTRGSNQPQHF

V gene: TRBV28
D gene: .
J gene: TRBJ2-5
clone size: few
CDR3 DNA: TGTGCCAGCAGTTGGCCGGGACCAAGGGGGCAGTACTTC
CDR3 protein: CASSWPGPRGQYF

V gene: TRBV6-5
D gene: .
J gene: TRBJ2-7
clone size: .
CDR3 DNA: TGTGCCAGCAGTTACTGGCTGGGGGGAGGCTACGAGCAGTACTTC
CDR3 protein: CASSYWLGGGYEQYF

V gene: TRBV7-2
D gene: TRBD1
J gene: TRBJ1-6
clone size: few
CDR3 DNA: TGTGCCAGCAGCTACCCGGACAGGGGAAATTCACCCCTCCACTTT
CDR3 protein: CASSYPDRGNSPLHF

V gene: TRBV7-9
D gene: TRBD2
J gene: TRBJ2-7
clone size: .
CDR3 DNA: TGTGCCAGCAGCGTGGGGGGGGTCTACGAGCAGTACTTC
CDR3 protein: CASSVGGVYEQYF

V gene: TRBV4-1
D gene: .
J gene: TRBJ2-7
clone size: few
CDR3 DNA: TGCGCCAGCAGCCAAGTGGTAGCGTCCCGCTCCTACGAGCAGTACTTC
CDR3 protein: CASSQVVASRSYEQYF

V gene: TRBV7-9
D gene: .
J gene: TRBJ1-4
clone size: few
CDR3 DNA: TGTGCCAGCAGCTTAGGAGGAAAACTGTTTTTT
CDR3 protein: CASSLGGKLFF

V gene: TRBV4-2
D gene: .
J gene: TRBJ2-3
clone size: few
CDR3 DNA: TGTGCCAGCAGCCAAGAAGGTAGCAGGGGTCGTAGCACAGATACGCAGTATTTT
CDR3 protein: CASSQEGSRGRSTDTQYF

V gene: TRBV9
D gene: TRBD2
J gene: TRBJ2-1
clone size: few
CDR3 DNA: TGTGCCAGCAGCGTAGCACCTAGCGGGAGGGCCGGATTAGATGAGCAGTTCTTC
CDR3 protein: CASSVAPSGRAGLDEQFF

V gene: TRBV4-2
D gene: .
J gene: TRBJ2-7
clone size: few
CDR3 DNA: TGTGCCAGCAGCCTCAGCTCCTACGAGCAGTACTTC
CDR3 protein: CASSLSSYEQYF

V gene: TRBV9
D gene: TRBD2
J gene: TRBJ2-3
clone size: .
CDR3 DNA: TGTGCCAGCAGCGTAGTGGGGGGGAGCACAGATACGCAGTATTTT
CDR3 protein: CASSVVGGSTDTQYF

V gene: TRBV11-2
D gene: .
J gene: TRBJ2-3
clone size: few
CDR3 DNA: TGTGCCAGCAGCATAGGACTTAACACAGATACGCAGTATTTT
CDR3 protein: CASSIGLNTDTQYF